This TCR beta chain was found in a study of blood T cell repertoires in COVID-19. Overall study context: COVID-19 samples from acute and convalescent phases originated in the United States, Italy and Spain. PBMCs, B-cell-depleted T cells, or T cells were the source of the cDNA or gDNA that made up the material.

This CDR3 has 18 amino acids. In germline, CDR1 is SGHAT, CDR2 FQNNGV. Losses at the gene ends were 0 bases for V and 5 bases for J; bases not matched to a gene: 13. Original analysis: By means of reference gene primer amplification, nucleated cell counts were estimated. Assay: immunoSEQ multiplex PCR; the TCRdb copy retains only in-frame clones and omits some. Clone size and the V and J calls come from that table; the DNA yielded D and trimming. The sample includes fewer than 200,000 clones, 87% of them seen just once. V and J are TRBV11-2 and TRBJ1-1, with 9 positions matching TRBD1. This TCR derives from a man aged 55 to 70 with active or convalescent COVID-19. Sample: peripheral blood. The CDR3: CASSLDLGSGTGRTEAFF. The CDR3 region has the DNA TGTGCCAGCAGCTTAGATCTGGGGAGCGGGACAGGGCGGACTGAAGCTTTCTTT.